This entry concerns a single TCR beta chain. The antigen is not known. CDR3 length: 17 residues. Per germline, CDR1 LNHDA and CDR2 SQIVND (reference sequence). V was clipped by 7 bases and J by 4 bases; unmatched bases: 16. A multiplex PCR was run with 60 Vbeta primers and 13 Jbeta primers. Some clones are missing from TCRdb's copy, which holds only in-frame ones; the method was immunoSEQ multiplex PCR. The sample contains some 170,000 clones, roughly 85% of which appear only once. The entry originates in a study of cytomegalovirus exposure and HLA in healthy donors. Study-wide points: CMV serostatus was the sole immune exposure information available.

At collection, donors were nominally healthy, but unrecorded immune exposures were probable. The chain carries TRBV19 and TRBJ1-5; 7 bases are shared with TRBD1. The TCR comes from a man in his forties or fifties in good health and CMV-seronegative. The sample taken for sequencing was PBMCs. The CDR3 DNA sequence: TGTGCCAGTAAACCGACTAAGACAGGGTACTATAATCAGCCCCAGCATTTT. Its translation is CASKPTKTGYYNQPQHF.